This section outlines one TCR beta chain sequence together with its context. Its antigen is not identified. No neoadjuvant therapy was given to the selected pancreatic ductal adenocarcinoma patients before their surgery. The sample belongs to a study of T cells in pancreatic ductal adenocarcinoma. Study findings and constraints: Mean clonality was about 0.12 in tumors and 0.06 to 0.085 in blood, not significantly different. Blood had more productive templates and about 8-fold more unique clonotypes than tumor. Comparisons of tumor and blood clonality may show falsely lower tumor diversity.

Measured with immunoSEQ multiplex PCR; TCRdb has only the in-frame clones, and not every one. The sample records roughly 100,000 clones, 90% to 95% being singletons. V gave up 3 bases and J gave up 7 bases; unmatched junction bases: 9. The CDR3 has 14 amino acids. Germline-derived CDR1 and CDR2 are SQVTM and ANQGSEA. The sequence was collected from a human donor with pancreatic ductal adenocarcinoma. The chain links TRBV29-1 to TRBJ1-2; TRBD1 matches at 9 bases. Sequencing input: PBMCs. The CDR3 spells CSVEDRDRDVGYTF. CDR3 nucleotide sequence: TGCAGCGTTGAGGATCGGGACAGGGATGTTGGCTACACCTTC.